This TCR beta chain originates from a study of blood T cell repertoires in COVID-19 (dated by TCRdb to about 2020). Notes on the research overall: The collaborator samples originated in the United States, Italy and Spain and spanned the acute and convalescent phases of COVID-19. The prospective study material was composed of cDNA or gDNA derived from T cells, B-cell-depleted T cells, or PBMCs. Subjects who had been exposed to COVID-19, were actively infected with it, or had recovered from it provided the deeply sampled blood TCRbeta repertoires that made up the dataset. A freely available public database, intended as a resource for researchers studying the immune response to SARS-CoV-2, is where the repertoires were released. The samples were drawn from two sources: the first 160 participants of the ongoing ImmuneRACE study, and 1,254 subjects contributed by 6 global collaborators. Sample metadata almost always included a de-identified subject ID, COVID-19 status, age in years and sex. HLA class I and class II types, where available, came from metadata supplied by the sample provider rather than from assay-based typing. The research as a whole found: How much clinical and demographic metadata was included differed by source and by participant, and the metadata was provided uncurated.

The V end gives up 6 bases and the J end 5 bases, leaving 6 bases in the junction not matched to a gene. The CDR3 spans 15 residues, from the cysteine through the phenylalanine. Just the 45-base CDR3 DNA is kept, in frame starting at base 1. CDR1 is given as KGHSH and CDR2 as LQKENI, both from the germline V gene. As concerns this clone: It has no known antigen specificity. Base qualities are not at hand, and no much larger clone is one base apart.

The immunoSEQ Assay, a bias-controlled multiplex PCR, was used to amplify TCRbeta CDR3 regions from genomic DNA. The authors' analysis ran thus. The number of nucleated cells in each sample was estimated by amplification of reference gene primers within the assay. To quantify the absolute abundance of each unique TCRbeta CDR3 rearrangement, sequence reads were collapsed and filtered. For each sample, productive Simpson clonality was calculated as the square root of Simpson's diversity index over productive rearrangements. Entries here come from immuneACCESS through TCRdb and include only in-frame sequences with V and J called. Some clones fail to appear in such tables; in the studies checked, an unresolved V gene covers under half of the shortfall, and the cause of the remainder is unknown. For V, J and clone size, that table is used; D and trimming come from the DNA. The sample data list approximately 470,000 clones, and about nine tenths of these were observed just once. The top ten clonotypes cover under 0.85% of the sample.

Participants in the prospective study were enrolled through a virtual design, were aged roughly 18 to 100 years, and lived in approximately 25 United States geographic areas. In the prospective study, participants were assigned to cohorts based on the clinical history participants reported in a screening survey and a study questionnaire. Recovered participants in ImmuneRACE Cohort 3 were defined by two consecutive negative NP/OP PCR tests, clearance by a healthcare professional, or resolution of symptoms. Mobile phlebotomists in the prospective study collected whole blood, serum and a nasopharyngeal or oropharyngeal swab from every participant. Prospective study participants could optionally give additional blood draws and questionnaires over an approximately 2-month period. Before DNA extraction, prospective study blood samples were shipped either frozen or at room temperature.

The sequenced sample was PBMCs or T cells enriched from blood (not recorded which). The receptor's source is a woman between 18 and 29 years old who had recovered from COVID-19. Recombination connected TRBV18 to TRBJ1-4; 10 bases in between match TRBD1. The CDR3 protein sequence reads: CASSVTGQGNEKLFF. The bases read TGTGCCAGCTCCGTAACGGGACAGGGGAATGAAAAACTGTTTTTT.